Below are 29 T cell receptor beta chains sequenced from a single sample in a study of blood T cell repertoires in COVID-19 (dated by TCRdb to about 2020). Library construction relied on the immunoSEQ multiplex PCR assay. This immuneACCESS table, as held by TCRdb, lists in-frame sequences with V and J called but not all clones. Of the missing ones, under half trace to an unresolved V gene in checked studies; the others have no known cause. The sample table holds 270,000 or so clones, of which around 88% were seen once. The ten largest make up roughly 1.2% of the sample. The sample taken for sequencing was PBMCs or T cells enriched from blood (not recorded which). The origin of the receptors is a woman aged 40 to 49 with acute COVID-19.

This clone has a single count. This chain links TRBV30 with TRBJ2-1; the D gene is possibly TRBD2 (5 bases). Germline-derived CDR1 and CDR2 are GTSNPN and SVGIG (reference sequence). Trimming left V 0 bases short and J 0 bases short, with 18 bases between. The CDR3 has 18 amino acids. The DNA for the CDR3 is TGTGCCTGGAGTGTAGAGAGGGTAGCACGGAGCTCCTACAATGAGCAGTTCTTC. This encodes CAWSVERVARSSYNEQFF.

This clone was counted only a few times. The chain has TRBV30 and TRBJ1-1; D is ambiguous. Germline V gene data show CDR1 as GTSNPN and CDR2 as SVGIG (reference sequence). This CDR3 has 13 residues. V shed 3 bases and J shed 3 bases, with 11 bases lying between them. CDR3 in DNA: TGTGCCTGGAGGCAGGAAGTGGACACTGAAGCTTTCTTT. This gives the protein CAWRQEVDTEAFF.

This clone was counted between two and nine times. V is TRBV19 and J is TRBJ2-3; D may be TRBD2 (6 bases). Germline values: CDR1 LNHDA, CDR2 SQIVND (reference sequence). The V and J ends lost 10 bases and 5 bases respectively, with 13 bases between them. The CDR3 loop spans 12 amino acids. DNA of the CDR3: TGTGCCACTGTTAGCGGTGGAGATACGCAGTATTTT. Residues: CATVSGGDTQYF.

In its sample, this clone was seen once. V and J are TRBV9 and TRBJ2-1; 8 bases match TRBD2. This CDR3 is built from 12 residues. Germline-derived CDR1 and CDR2 are SGDLS and YYNGEE. Germline trimming cut 4 bases from V and 10 bases from J; bases unmatched to any gene: 4. The CDR3 region is CASSSAGDEQFF. CDR3 DNA: TGTGCCAGCAGCTCAGCGGGAGACGAGCAGTTCTTC. Variable domain in full (rest from reference TRBV9 and TRBJ2-1): DSGVTQTPKHLITATGQRVTLRCSPRSGDLSVYWYQQSLDQGLQFLIQYYNGEERAKGNILERFSAQQFPDLHSELNLSSLELGDSALYFCASSSAGDEQFFGPGTRLTVL.

In its sample, this clone was seen a few times. The chain has TRBV6-4 and TRBJ1-5, with D possibly matching TRBD1 (5 bases). CDR1 is MRHNA, CDR2 SNTAGT, per germline. Between the trimmed V and J ends, which lost 0 bases and 0 bases, there was a span of 15 bases. This CDR3 comprises 18 residues. The CDR3 DNA sequence: TGTGCCAGCAGTGACTCCCAAGGGGCCACAGATAGCAATCAGCCCCAGCATTTT. Translation: CASSDSQGATDSNQPQHF.

V gene TRBV7-2 combines with J gene TRBJ2-6; no clear D gene. CDR3 length: 14 amino acids. The germline V gene encodes CDR1 SGHTA and CDR2 FQGNSA. V was trimmed by 3 bases and J by 2 bases, leaving 5 bases between them. The chain's CDR3 is CASSLGTGANVLTF. The CDR3 region has the DNA TGTGCCAGCAGCTTGGGCACTGGGGCCAACGTCCTGACTTTC.

The chain recombines TRBV7-9 with TRBJ2-1, with 7 nucleotides matching TRBD2. Unmatched junction bases numbered 10, after V lost 6 bases and J lost 2 bases. The length of the CDR3 is 16 residues. Germline loops: CDR1 SEHNR, CDR2 FQNEAQ (reference sequence). The CDR3 DNA follows: TGTGCCAGCAGTTCCCCTCCGGGGGGTACCTACAATGAGCAGTTCTTC. Translating gives CASSSPPGGTYNEQFF.

The rearrangement joins TRBV27 to TRBJ2-5; 8 positions agree with TRBD2. Germline V gives CDR1 MNHEY, CDR2 SMNVEV (reference sequence). The CDR3 loop spans 16 amino acids. V was pared by 1 base and J by 2 bases, with 6 bases of the junction left unmatched. This chain's CDR3 is CASSLLSGSTQETQYF. The DNA for the CDR3 is TGTGCCAGCAGTTTATTGAGCGGGAGCACTCAAGAGACCCAGTACTTC.

V gene TRBV5-5 combines with J gene TRBJ2-5; D gene unclear. The CDR3 loop spans 14 amino acids. V shed 0 bases and J shed 2 bases, with 8 bases lying between them. In germline, CDR1 is SGHKS, CDR2 YYEKEE (reference sequence). CDR3 protein: CASSLGQYQETQYF. For the CDR3, the DNA is TGTGCCAGCAGCTTGGGGCAGTATCAAGAGACCCAGTACTTC.

CDR3 bases: TGCGCCAGCAGTGAGCTAGCGGGTACGTACAATGAGCAGTTCTTC. Translation: CASSELAGTYNEQFF. This chain uses TRBV5-1 with TRBJ2-1; TRBD2 matches at 8 bases. The junction had 8 bases not matched to a gene; V was cut back by 5 bases and J by 4 bases. The germline V gene encodes CDR1 SGHRS and CDR2 YFSETQ. This CDR3 has 15 amino acids.

The chain employs TRBV11-3 and TRBJ2-5; 7 bases are a match to TRBD1. Trimming took 5 bases from V and 5 from J; bases not matched to a gene: 8. CDR3 length: 14 residues. CDR1 is SGHNT, CDR2 YENEEA, per germline. The CDR3 region has the DNA TGTGCCAGCAGCCCTCTCCCAGGGGGTGAGACCCAGTACTTC. Its translation is CASSPLPGGETQYF.

The CDR3 DNA reads as TGCGCCAGCAGCCCGGGACAGGGGAGCGGGGAGCTGTTTTTT. Amino acid sequence: CASSPGQGSGELFF. The chain has TRBV5-1 and TRBJ2-2, with 10 bases that match TRBD1. V was pared by 4 bases and J by 7 bases, with 4 bases of the junction left unmatched. This CDR3 has 14 amino acids. Germline CDR1 reads SGHRS; CDR2 reads YFSETQ.

The chain links TRBV3-1 (or the pseudogene TRBV3-2) to TRBJ1-1; 7 bases are a match to TRBD1. Germline CDR1 is LGHDT and CDR2 is YNNKEL (reference sequence). CDR3 length equals 12 residues. V gave up 5 bases and J gave up 12 bases; unmatched junction bases: 9. The DNA of the CDR3 is TGTGCCAGCAGCTTTCCGACAGGGCGAACTTTCTTT. This gives the protein CASSFPTGRTFF.

This chain joins TRBV10-3 and TRBJ1-3; D unresolved. The CDR3 length is 15 residues. CDR1 and CDR2 (germline): ENHRY, SYGVKD. Between the trimmed V and J ends, which lost 4 bases and 2 bases, there was a span of 12 bases. CDR3 DNA: TGTGCCATCAGTGTACTCCCGAGTCCTGGAAACACCATATATTTT. Protein product: CAISVLPSPGNTIYF.

This clone occurred once. V usage is TRBV12-5 and J usage is TRBJ2-6; tentatively, D is TRBD1 (6 bases). The CDR3 is 14 amino acids. Germline loops: CDR1 LGHNT, CDR2 FRNRAP. The V end was cut by 6 bases, the J end by 0 bases, with 6 bases between. The CDR3 here is CASGGGSGANVLTF. The CDR3 DNA sequence: TGTGCTAGTGGAGGGGGCTCTGGGGCCAACGTCCTGACTTTC.

V gene TRBV24-1 combines with J gene TRBJ2-5; TRBD2 aligns across 7 bases. Germline V gene sequence: CDR1 KGHDR, CDR2 SFDVKD. There are 15 residues in the CDR3. V shed 0 bases and J 3 bases; nucleotides not matched to a gene: 3. The CDR3 region is CATSDLGAGEETQYF. CDR3 DNA sequence: TGTGCCACCAGTGATTTGGGGGCGGGAGAAGAGACCCAGTACTTC.

The chain carries TRBV21-1 and TRBJ1-2. TRBV21-1 is a pseudogene segment. This CDR3 is built from 15 residues. CDR3 sequence (DNA): TGTGCCAGCAGCAAAGGGGGAGCACCCGGTGGTGGCTACACCTTC. It yields the protein CASSKGGAPGGGYTF.

With respect to this clone: This sample includes further DNA sequences coding for the same CDR3. The rearrangement joins TRBV7-2 to TRBJ2-2; TRBD2 might be the D (5 bases). Trimming took off 2 bases at V and 2 bases at J, with 9 bases between the two ends. CDR3 length: 15 amino acids. CDR1 SGHTA and CDR2 FQGNSA come from the germline V gene. CDR3 sequence reads: CASSLRSGNTGELFF. In DNA, the CDR3 is TGTGCCAGCAGCTTAAGGTCGGGAAACACCGGGGAGCTGTTTTTT.

This sequence joins TRBV27 and TRBJ1-5; D possibly corresponds to TRBD1 (5 bases). V was trimmed by 3 bases and J by 2 bases, leaving 8 bases between them. Germline V gives CDR1 MNHEY, CDR2 SMNVEV (reference sequence). CDR3 length equals 14 residues. Here the CDR3 reads CASSFSQGNQPQHF. The CDR3 coding sequence is TGTGCCAGCAGTTTTTCACAGGGCAATCAGCCCCAGCATTTT.

V usage is TRBV6-4 and J usage is TRBJ2-1; 8 nucleotides agree with TRBD2. Germline values: CDR1 MRHNA, CDR2 SNTAGT. V was pared by 4 bases and J by 2 bases, with 7 bases of the junction left unmatched. The CDR3 runs 16 residues. The CDR3 bases are TGTGCCAGCAGTGTACAAGCGGGAGACGCCTACAATGAGCAGTTCTTC. This codes for CASSVQAGDAYNEQFF.

This sequence joins TRBV27 and TRBJ2-7; TRBD1 is a possible D gene (6 bases). Trimming shortened V by 5 bases and J by 3 bases, and 20 bases separated the two germline ends. The V gene's germline CDR1 is MNHEY and CDR2 SMNVEV (reference sequence). The CDR3 is 16 residues long. The CDR3, as DNA: TGTGCCAGCAGTCCTTGGGGGACACCTCTTCACTACGAGCAGTACGTC. Its translation: CASSPWGTPLHYEQYV.

This clone was found once. The gene calls are TRBV9 and TRBJ1-4; TRBD1 aligns across 9 bases. The CDR3 has 14 residues. Unmatched junction bases numbered 4, after V lost 3 bases and J lost 7 bases. The V gene's germline CDR1 is SGDLS and CDR2 YYNGEE. In nucleotides, the CDR3 is TGTGCCAGCAGCGCCGGGACAGGGTCTGAAAAACTGTTTTTT. This gives the protein CASSAGTGSEKLFF.

The genes are TRBV5-1 and TRBJ1-2; no firm D call. CDR3 length: 17 amino acids. Germline V gene sequence: CDR1 SGHRS, CDR2 YFSETQ. The V end was cut by 0 bases, the J end by 3 bases, with 18 bases between. CDR3 region: CASSLEQRPSLYYGYTF. CDR3 sequence (DNA): TGCGCCAGCAGCTTGGAACAACGGCCTAGTCTATACTATGGCTACACCTTC.

The chain uses TRBV9 and TRBJ2-1, with 10 bases matching TRBD1. The germline V gene has CDR1 SGDLS and CDR2 YYNGEE. The CDR3 totals 14 residues. J gave up 12 bases and V 4 bases, and 10 bases lay outside the gene matches. The CDR3 is CASSPGGQGIWQFF. DNA for the CDR3: TGTGCCAGCAGCCCAGGGGGACAGGGGATTTGGCAGTTCTTC.

This clone appeared once. The V gene is TRBV28, the J gene TRBJ2-3; D unresolved. V dropped 1 base and J dropped 4 bases, with 3 bases sitting between them. Germline loops: CDR1 MDHEN, CDR2 SYDVKM. The CDR3 runs to 12 residues. The CDR3 here is CASSLFADTQYF. In DNA form, the CDR3 reads TGTGCCAGCAGTTTATTCGCAGATACGCAGTATTTT.

The chain carries TRBV12-3 or TRBV12-4 and TRBJ1-1; D might be TRBD1 (5 bases). The CDR3 loop spans 13 amino acids. The V and J ends lost 7 bases and 1 base respectively, with 10 bases between them. CDR3 residues: CASTLQANTEAFF. CDR3 sequence (DNA): TGTGCCAGCACCTTACAGGCGAACACTGAAGCTTTCTTT.

The rearrangement links TRBV9 to TRBJ1-5; tentatively, D is TRBD1 (6 bases). The germline V gene has CDR1 SGDLS and CDR2 YYNGEE. There are 14 residues in the CDR3. Trimming pared 4 bases from V and 3 bases from J, leaving 11 bases between. CDR3 protein: CASSSTGINQPQHF. For the CDR3, the DNA is TGTGCCAGCAGCTCCACAGGGATCAATCAGCCCCAGCATTTT.

The CDR3 protein is CASSLGGGGSEKLFF. CDR3 coding DNA: TGTGCCAGCAGCTTAGGAGGGGGCGGATCGGAAAAACTGTTTTTT. The V gene is TRBV7-9, the J gene TRBJ1-4; 7 bases are shared with TRBD1. The V gene end was trimmed by 1 base and the J gene end by 8 bases; junction bases not matched to a gene: 7. Germline-derived CDR1 and CDR2 are SEHNR and FQNEAQ (reference sequence). The CDR3 is 15 residues long.

The rearrangement links TRBV5-5 to TRBJ1-2; tentative D call: TRBD1 (5 bases). The CDR3 loop spans 14 amino acids. The germline V gene has CDR1 SGHKS and CDR2 YYEKEE (reference sequence). Deletions cut 4 bases from V and 5 bases from J, with 15 bases between. CDR3 region: CASSPRGREYGYTF. DNA of the CDR3: TGTGCCAGCAGCCCAAGGGGCAGAGAATATGGCTACACCTTC.